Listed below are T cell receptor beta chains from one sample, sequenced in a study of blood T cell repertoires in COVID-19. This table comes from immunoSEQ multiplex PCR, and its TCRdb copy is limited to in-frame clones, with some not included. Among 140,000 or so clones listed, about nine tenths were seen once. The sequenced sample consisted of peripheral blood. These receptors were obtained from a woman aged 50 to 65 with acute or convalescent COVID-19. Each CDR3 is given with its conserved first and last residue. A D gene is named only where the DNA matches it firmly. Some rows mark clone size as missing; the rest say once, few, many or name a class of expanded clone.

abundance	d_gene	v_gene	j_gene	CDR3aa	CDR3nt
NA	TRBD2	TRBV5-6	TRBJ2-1	CASSSIIGLAGAPNEQFF	TGTGCCAGCAGCTCGATCATAGGACTAGCGGGAGCCCCCAATGAGCAGTTCTTC
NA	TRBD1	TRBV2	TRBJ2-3	CASKKDRGPDTQYF	TGTGCCAGCAAGAAGGACAGGGGGCCAGATACGCAGTATTTT
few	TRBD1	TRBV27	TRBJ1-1	CASSLGTGRTEAFF	TGTGCCAGCAGTTTGGGGACAGGGAGGACTGAAGCTTTCTTT
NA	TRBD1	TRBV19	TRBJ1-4	CASSRTGGISKGEKLFF	TGTGCCAGTAGTCGGACAGGGGGAATCAGCAAAGGTGAAAAACTGTTTTTT
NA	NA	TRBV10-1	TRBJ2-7	CASSGDSAYEQYF	TGCGCCAGCAGTGGCGACAGCGCCTACGAGCAGTACTTC
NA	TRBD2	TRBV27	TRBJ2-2	CASSFSGTYTGELFF	TGTGCCAGCAGTTTTAGCGGGACTTACACCGGGGAGCTGTTTTTT
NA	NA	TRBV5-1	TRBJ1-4	CASSPSAGSNEKLFF	TGCGCCAGCAGCCCCTCCGCAGGGTCCAATGAAAAACTGTTTTTT
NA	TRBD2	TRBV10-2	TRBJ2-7	CASIGGGPSYEQYF	TGCGCCAGCATCGGCGGGGGGCCATCCTACGAGCAGTACTTC
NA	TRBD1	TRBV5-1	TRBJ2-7	CASSSPGQGSGEQYF	TGCGCCAGCAGCTCTCCGGGACAGGGATCGGGCGAGCAGTACTTC
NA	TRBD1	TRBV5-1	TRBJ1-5	CASSPGTGVRQPQHF	TGCGCCAGCAGCCCGGGGACAGGGGTGCGTCAGCCCCAGCATTTT
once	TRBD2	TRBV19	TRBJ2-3	CASSNLAGGTDTQYF	TGTGCCAGTAGTAATTTAGCGGGAGGCACAGATACGCAGTATTTT
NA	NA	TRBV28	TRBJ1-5	CASSPPQGGNQPQHF	TGTGCCAGCAGTCCGCCACAGGGTGGCAATCAGCCCCAGCATTTT
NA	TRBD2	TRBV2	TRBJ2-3	CASSERLAGGLEYF	TGTGCCAGCAGTGAAAGACTAGCGGGGGGGCTCGAGTATTTT
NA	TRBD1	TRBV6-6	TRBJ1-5	CASKAGTGNNQPQHF	TGTGCCAGCAAAGCCGGGACAGGGAACAATCAGCCCCAGCATTTT
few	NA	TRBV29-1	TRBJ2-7	CSVMPGARAYEQYF	TGCAGCGTTATGCCAGGGGCTAGGGCTTACGAGCAGTACTTC
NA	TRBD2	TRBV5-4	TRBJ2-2	CASSAGLAGGIRTGELFF	TGTGCCAGCAGCGCGGGACTAGCGGGAGGGATAAGGACCGGGGAGCTGTTTTTT
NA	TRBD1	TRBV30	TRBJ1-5	CAWTRGLGQPQHF	TGTGCCTGGACCAGGGGGCTCGGTCAGCCCCAGCATTTT
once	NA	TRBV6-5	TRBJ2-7	CASSLRVLPYEQYF	TGTGCCAGCAGTCTCAGGGTTTTACCCTACGAGCAGTACTTC
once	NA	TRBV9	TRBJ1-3	CASSVGRGNTIYF	TGTGCCAGCAGCGTAGGTCGGGGAAACACCATATATTTT
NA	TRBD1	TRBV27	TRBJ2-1	CASSFQGVSYNEQFF	TGTGCCAGCAGTTTTCAGGGGGTTAGCTACAATGAGCAGTTCTTC
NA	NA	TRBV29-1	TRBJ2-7	CSVTMRGRAYEQYF	TGCAGCGTGACCATGAGAGGCCGGGCCTACGAGCAGTACTTC
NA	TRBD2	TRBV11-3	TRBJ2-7	CASSPRGGDVYEQYF	TGTGCCAGCAGCCCCCGGGGGGGGGATGTCTACGAGCAGTACTTC
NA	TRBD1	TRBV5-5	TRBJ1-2	CASSLEANEGRGLYGYTF	TGTGCCAGCAGCTTGGAGGCAAATGAGGGCAGGGGGTTATATGGCTACACCTTC
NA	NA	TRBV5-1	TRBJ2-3	CASSLALSDTQYF	TGCGCCAGCAGCTTGGCCTTGAGCGATACGCAGTATTTT
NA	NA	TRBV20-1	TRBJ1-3	CSASKGQNTIYF	TGCAGTGCTAGTAAGGGGCAAAACACCATATATTTT
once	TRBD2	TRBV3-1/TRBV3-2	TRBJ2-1	CASSPLGLGASYNEQFF	TGTGCCAGCAGCCCCCTTGGACTAGGGGCCTCCTACAATGAGCAGTTCTTC
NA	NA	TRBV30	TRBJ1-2	CAWSIDYYGYTF	TGTGCCTGGAGTATTGACTACTATGGCTACACCTTC
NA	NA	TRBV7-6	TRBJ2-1	CASSLGFSGEQFF	TGTGCCAGCAGCTTAGGGTTCAGCGGGGAGCAGTTCTTC
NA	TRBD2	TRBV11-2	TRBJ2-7	CASSLDSSGGGWQYF	TGTGCCAGCAGCTTAGACTCCAGCGGGGGCGGATGGCAGTACTTC
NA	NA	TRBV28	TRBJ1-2	CASSSTGMSYGYTF	TGTGCCAGCAGTTCGACAGGAATGAGCTATGGCTACACCTTC
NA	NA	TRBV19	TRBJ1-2	CASSSGIVSYGYTF	TGTGCCAGTAGTTCCGGGATTGTATCCTATGGCTACACCTTC
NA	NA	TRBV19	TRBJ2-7	CASSIDREGYEQYF	TGTGCCAGTAGTATAGATCGGGAAGGCTACGAGCAGTACTTC
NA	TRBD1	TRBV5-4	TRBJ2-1	CASSLRQGINEQFF	TGTGCCAGCAGCCTAAGACAGGGAATAAATGAGCAGTTCTTC
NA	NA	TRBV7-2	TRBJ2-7	CASSLATYEQYF	TGTGCCAGCAGCTTAGCCACCTACGAGCAGTACTTC
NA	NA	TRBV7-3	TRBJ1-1	CASSFTGDSEAFF	TGTGCCAGCAGCTTCACCGGGGACTCTGAAGCTTTCTTT
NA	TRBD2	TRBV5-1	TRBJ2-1	CASTSSGGAYNEQFF	TGCGCCAGCACGTCTAGCGGGGGGGCCTACAATGAGCAGTTCTTC
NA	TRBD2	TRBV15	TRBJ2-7	CATSRPKAGRDYEQYF	TGTGCCACCAGCAGACCTAAGGCGGGGAGGGACTACGAGCAGTACTTC
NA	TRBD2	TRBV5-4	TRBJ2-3	CASPSPGLAGTDTQYF	TGTGCATCCCCAAGCCCGGGACTAGCGGGGACAGATACGCAGTATTTT
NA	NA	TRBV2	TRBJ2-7	CASSEDRAREQYF	TGTGCCAGCAGTGAAGATCGAGCTAGGGAGCAGTACTTC
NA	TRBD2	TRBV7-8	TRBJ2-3	CASSLELAGASDTQYF	TGTGCCAGCAGCTTGGAGCTAGCGGGAGCTTCAGATACGCAGTATTTT
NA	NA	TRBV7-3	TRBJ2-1	CASSPRGSSYNEQFF	TGTGCCAGCAGCCCCAGAGGGTCCTCCTACAATGAGCAGTTCTTC
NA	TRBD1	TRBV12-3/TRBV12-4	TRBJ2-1	CASSQPGQTKFF	TGTGCCAGCAGTCAGCCGGGACAGACTAAGTTCTTC
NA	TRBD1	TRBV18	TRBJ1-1	CASSPRTGRTEAFF	TGTGCCAGCTCACCTCGGACAGGGAGGACTGAAGCTTTCTTT
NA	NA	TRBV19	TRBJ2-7	CASSIGYEQYF	TGTGCCAGTAGTATCGGTTACGAGCAGTACTTC
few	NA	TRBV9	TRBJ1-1	CASSPDVSGETEAFF	TGTGCCAGCAGCCCCGATGTCAGCGGGGAGACTGAAGCTTTCTTT
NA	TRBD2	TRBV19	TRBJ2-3	CASSITSGRRDTQYF	TGTGCCAGTAGTATCACTAGCGGGAGGAGAGATACGCAGTATTTT
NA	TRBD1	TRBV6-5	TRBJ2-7	CASNRDSLSSYEQYF	TGTGCCAGCAACCGGGACAGCCTTAGCTCCTACGAGCAGTACTTC
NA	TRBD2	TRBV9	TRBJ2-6	CASSSLGSGGSGANVLTF	TGTGCCAGCAGCTCCCTGGGAAGCGGGGGCTCGGGGGCCAACGTCCTGACTTTC
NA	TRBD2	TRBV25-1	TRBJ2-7	CASTFGPGGYEQYF	TGTGCCAGCACTTTCGGTCCGGGGGGATACGAGCAGTACTTC
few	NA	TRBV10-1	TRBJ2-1	CASSESASLSYNEQFF	TGCGCCAGCAGTGAGTCGGCTAGCCTCTCCTACAATGAGCAGTTCTTC